This paragraph covers one TCR beta chain sequence. The data are from a study of cytotoxic CD8 clonotypes in ibrutinib-treated CLL. In germline, CDR1 is LNHDA, CDR2 SQIVND (reference sequence). V lost 4 bases, J lost 0 bases, and 15 bases lay in between. The CDR3 has 16 amino acids. Sequenced by immunoSEQ multiplex PCR; TCRdb stores in-frame clones only, minus some. The data contain around 27,000 clones, around 60% of them seen just once; the ten biggest clones take up 5% to 5.5%. V gene TRBV19 combines with J gene TRBJ1-1; D possibly corresponds to TRBD1 (6 bases). The sequence came from a human donor with chronic lymphocytic leukemia. Specimen: PBMCs, collected before ibrutinib treatment. The DNA of the CDR3 is TGTGCCAGTAGTAGGGGGACATTGAGCGTGAACACTGAAGCTTTCTTT. Its translation: CASSRGTLSVNTEAFF.